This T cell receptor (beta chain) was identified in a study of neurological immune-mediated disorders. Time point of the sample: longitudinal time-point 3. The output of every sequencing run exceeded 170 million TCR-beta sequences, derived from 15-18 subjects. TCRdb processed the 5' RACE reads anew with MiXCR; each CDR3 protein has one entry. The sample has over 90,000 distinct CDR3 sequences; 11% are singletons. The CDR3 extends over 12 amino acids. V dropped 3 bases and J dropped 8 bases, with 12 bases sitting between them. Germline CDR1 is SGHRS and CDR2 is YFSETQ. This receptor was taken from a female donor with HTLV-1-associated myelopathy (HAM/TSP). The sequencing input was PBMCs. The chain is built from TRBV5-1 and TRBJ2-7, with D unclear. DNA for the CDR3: TGCGCCAGCAGCTATCAACAGAGGAAGCAGTACTTC. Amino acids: CASSYQQRKQYF.